This is a list of T cell receptor beta chains from one sample in a study of control samples from healthy donors and cancer patients. Assay: immunoSEQ multiplex PCR; the TCRdb copy retains only in-frame clones and omits some. The top ten hold 13% to 15% of the sample, which has over 150,000 clones, around 94% seen once. Sequenced sample: PBMCs. The receptors stem from a man aged 55 to 70 with colorectal cancer. Both conserved end residues are part of each CDR3. A D gene is named only where the DNA matches it firmly. Rows may omit the clone size; those that give it use once, few, many or a size class.

clone size: -
J gene: TRBJ1-1
D gene: TRBD1
V gene: TRBV5-5
CDR3 protein: CASSLEGQGQAFF
CDR3 DNA: TGTGCCAGCAGCTTGGAGGGACAGGGGCAAGCTTTCTTT

clone size: -
J gene: TRBJ2-3
D gene: -
V gene: TRBV3-1/TRBV3-2
CDR3 protein: CASSQVADTQYF
CDR3 DNA: TGTGCCAGCAGCCAAGTCGCAGATACGCAGTATTTT

clone size: -
J gene: TRBJ1-3
D gene: -
V gene: TRBV6-5
CDR3 protein: CASSYGAGRGNTIYF
CDR3 DNA: TGTGCCAGCAGTTACGGGGCAGGTCGTGGAAACACCATATATTTT

clone size: -
J gene: TRBJ1-6
D gene: -
V gene: TRBV7-8
CDR3 protein: CASSLETGTRVSPLHF
CDR3 DNA: TGTGCCAGCAGCTTAGAAACAGGAACAAGGGTCTCACCCCTCCACTTT

clone size: -
J gene: TRBJ1-4
D gene: TRBD1
V gene: TRBV10-2
CDR3 protein: CASTRGGEKLFF
CDR3 DNA: TGCGCCAGCACTAGAGGGGGCGAAAAACTGTTTTTT

clone size: -
J gene: TRBJ1-2
D gene: TRBD1
V gene: TRBV6-5
CDR3 protein: CASGDRANYGYTF
CDR3 DNA: TGTGCCAGCGGCGACAGGGCTAACTATGGCTACACCTTC

clone size: -
J gene: TRBJ2-5
D gene: -
V gene: TRBV7-9
CDR3 protein: CASSLVIGRDQETQYF
CDR3 DNA: TGTGCCAGCAGCTTAGTAATAGGTAGGGACCAAGAGACCCAGTACTTC

clone size: few
J gene: TRBJ2-2
D gene: TRBD1
V gene: TRBV6-2/TRBV6-3
CDR3 protein: CASSYSGHRGNTGELFF
CDR3 DNA: TGTGCCAGCAGTTACTCGGGTCACAGGGGTAACACCGGGGAGCTGTTTTTT

clone size: -
J gene: TRBJ1-5
D gene: -
V gene: TRBV7-2
CDR3 protein: CASSFFQQGHLGQPQHF
CDR3 DNA: TGTGCCAGCAGCTTTTTCCAACAGGGCCACCTGGGACAGCCCCAGCATTTT

clone size: -
J gene: TRBJ2-5
D gene: TRBD1
V gene: TRBV6-5
CDR3 protein: CASSWDRGRETQYF
CDR3 DNA: TGTGCCAGCAGTTGGGACAGGGGGCGGGAGACCCAGTACTTC

clone size: -
J gene: TRBJ1-2
D gene: TRBD1
V gene: TRBV19
CDR3 protein: CASSPTSTGNYGYTF
CDR3 DNA: TGTGCCAGTAGTCCCACCTCGACAGGGAACTATGGCTACACCTTC

clone size: -
J gene: TRBJ1-4
D gene: -
V gene: TRBV30
CDR3 protein: CAWSGGRGKANEKLFF
CDR3 DNA: TGTGCCTGGAGTGGGGGGCGCGGGAAAGCTAATGAAAAACTGTTTTTT

clone size: -
J gene: TRBJ1-4
D gene: -
V gene: TRBV6-2/TRBV6-3
CDR3 protein: CASSYWGTHRPDEKLFF
CDR3 DNA: TGTGCCAGCAGTTACTGGGGGACCCATCGTCCGGATGAAAAACTGTTTTTT

clone size: -
J gene: TRBJ2-5
D gene: TRBD2
V gene: TRBV2
CDR3 protein: CASSEIGGIQETQYF
CDR3 DNA: TGTGCCAGCAGTGAGATCGGGGGGATCCAAGAGACCCAGTACTTC

clone size: -
J gene: TRBJ1-1
D gene: -
V gene: TRBV7-2
CDR3 protein: CACRVDTEAFF
CDR3 DNA: TGTGCCTGTAGGGTGGACACTGAAGCTTTCTTT

clone size: -
J gene: TRBJ1-3
D gene: -
V gene: TRBV6-1
CDR3 protein: CASSEMAEGSGNTIYF
CDR3 DNA: TGTGCCAGCAGTGAAATGGCTGAGGGCTCTGGAAACACCATATATTTT

clone size: -
J gene: TRBJ2-1
D gene: -
V gene: TRBV7-7
CDR3 protein: CASSLGGRYNEQFF
CDR3 DNA: TGTGCCAGCAGCTTGGGAGGCCGGTACAATGAGCAGTTCTTC

clone size: -
J gene: TRBJ1-2
D gene: -
V gene: TRBV3-1/TRBV3-2
CDR3 protein: CASSQAPFYGYTF
CDR3 DNA: TGTGCCAGCAGCCAAGCCCCGTTCTATGGCTACACCTTC

clone size: -
J gene: TRBJ1-3
D gene: -
V gene: TRBV2
CDR3 protein: CASREGFGLGSGNTIYF
CDR3 DNA: TGTGCCAGCCGGGAGGGCTTCGGGCTTGGCTCTGGAAACACCATATATTTT

clone size: -
J gene: TRBJ2-1
D gene: -
V gene: TRBV3-1/TRBV3-2
CDR3 protein: CASSQDSLGFSYNEQFF
CDR3 DNA: TGTGCCAGCAGCCAAGATTCTTTAGGGTTTTCCTACAATGAGCAGTTCTTC

clone size: -
J gene: TRBJ1-5
D gene: -
V gene: TRBV21-1
CDR3 protein: CASSKALGGVVSNQPQHF
CDR3 DNA: TGTGCCAGCAGCAAAGCGCTGGGGGGGGTAGTGAGCAATCAGCCCCAGCATTTT

clone size: once
J gene: TRBJ2-7
D gene: -
V gene: TRBV5-1
CDR3 protein: CASSLELAYSYEQYF
CDR3 DNA: TGCGCCAGCAGCTTGGAGTTGGCTTACTCCTACGAGCAGTACTTC

clone size: -
J gene: TRBJ1-1
D gene: -
V gene: TRBV5-1
CDR3 protein: CASSPQAKNTEAFF
CDR3 DNA: TGCGCCAGCAGCCCCCAGGCCAAGAACACTGAAGCTTTCTTT